This entry lists 12 T cell receptor beta chains sequenced from one sample in a study of T cells in Graves' hyperthyroidism and ophthalmopathy. The source material, RNA transcripts, was used to amplify TCR beta CDR3 regions. The primer set for the first-round RT-PCR of the TCR CDR3 was HTBI. In TCRdb, the multiplex PCR reads were re-called with MiXCR into one record per CDR3 protein. The sample carries approximately 720,000 distinct CDR3 sequences, over 15% recorded once. Sequenced input: blood. These receptors came from a woman aged 50 to 60 with Graves' hyperthyroidism that later progressed to Graves' ophthalmopathy.

This clonotype has at least ten counts. The rearrangement uses TRBV5-6 and TRBJ2-3; 7 bases agree with TRBD1. Looked up from germline, CDR1 is SGHDT and CDR2 is YYEEEE. Trimming at V came to 3 bases and at J to 2 bases, leaving 9 bases not matched to a gene. CDR3 length equals 16 residues. CDR3: CASSWGLGGATDTQYF. CDR3 coding DNA: TGTGCCAGCAGCTGGGGGTTAGGGGGCGCCACAGATACGCAGTATTTT.

This clonotype appeared many times. This chain links TRBV7-6 with TRBJ1-1; 8 bases line up with TRBD1. The CDR3 loop spans 13 amino acids. Unmatched junction bases numbered 3, after V lost 5 bases and J lost 4 bases. The germline V gene encodes CDR1 SGHVS and CDR2 FNYEAQ. In DNA form, the CDR3 reads TGTGCCAGCAGCCGACAGGGGCTCACTGAAGCTTTCTTT. Its protein is CASSRQGLTEAFF.

The chain has TRBV3-1 and TRBJ2-1; a possible D gene is TRBD2 (6 bases). V shed 6 bases and J shed 0 bases, with 12 bases lying between them. The CDR3 spans 15 residues. In germline, CDR1 is LGHDT, CDR2 YNNKEL (reference sequence). CDR3 region: CASSNTGDSYNEQFF. The CDR3 DNA reads TGTGCCAGCAGTAATACGGGGGACTCCTACAATGAGCAGTTCTTC.

This chain links TRBV5-1 with TRBJ1-5; 8 bases match TRBD1. V was clipped by 4 bases and J by 5 bases; unmatched bases: 5. The CDR3 covers 14 residues. Germline V CDR1 and CDR2: SGHRS, YFSETQ. CDR3 nucleotide sequence: TGCGCCAGCAGCCTCCGGACAGGGCATCAGCCCCAGCATTTT. Protein sequence: CASSLRTGHQPQHF.

This chain connects TRBV4-1 to TRBJ1-2; 10 nucleotides line up with TRBD1. Trimming took 0 bases from V and 8 from J; bases not matched to a gene: 6. The germline CDR1 and CDR2 sequences are MGHRA and YSYEKL. The CDR3 extends over 15 amino acids. The CDR3 DNA follows: TGCGCCAGCAGCCAAGAACTGGGACAGGGGTACGGCTACACCTTC. Translating it yields CASSQELGQGYGYTF.

This clonotype was detected a few times. The chain couples TRBV6-2 or TRBV6-3 to TRBJ1-1; no clear D. CDR3 length: 14 residues. Trimming shortened V by 5 bases and J by 5 bases, and 15 bases separated the two germline ends. CDR1 and CDR2 (germline): MNHEY, SVGEGT. This chain's CDR3 is CASSKDPRETEAFF. As DNA, the CDR3 is TGTGCCAGCAGTAAAGACCCAAGAGAGACTGAAGCTTTCTTT.

This clonotype has a count of ten or more. The gene calls are TRBV3-1 and TRBJ1-1; 10 positions match TRBD1. The CDR3 loop spans 16 amino acids. Germline CDR1 LGHDT, CDR2 YNNKEL (reference sequence). The trim removed 3 bases at V and 3 bases at J, leaving 7 bases unmatched. The CDR3 sequence is CASSQVGTGADTEAFF. The CDR3 DNA reads as TGTGCCAGCAGCCAGGTAGGGACAGGGGCGGACACTGAAGCTTTCTTT.

This clonotype was seen a few times. The junction departs from the called germline gene at one end, perhaps through a read error. The rearrangement uses TRBV7-7 and TRBJ2-2; possibly TRBD2 for D (6 bases). The CDR3 length is 14 residues. The V gene's germline CDR1 is SSHAT and CDR2 FNYEAQ (reference sequence). The CDR3 here is CASSPRGETGELFF. CDR3 nucleotide sequence: TGTGCTAGCAGCCCTCGCGGGGAAACCGGGGAGCTGTTTTTT.

This clonotype was seen many times. V is TRBV7-3 and J is TRBJ2-3, with 7 bases that match TRBD2. V was clipped by 0 bases and J by 2 bases; unmatched bases: 2. This CDR3 has 15 residues. CDR1 is SGHTA and CDR2 is FQGTGA in the germline V gene. The CDR3, as DNA: TGTGCCAGCAGCTTAACACGGGGGGACACAGATACGCAGTATTTT. Encoded protein: CASSLTRGDTDTQYF.

This clonotype was seen ten or more times. V is TRBV2 and J is TRBJ2-3, with 10 bases lining up with TRBD1. Germline CDR1 SNHLY, CDR2 FYNNEI. CDR3 length: 16 amino acids. J was trimmed by 3 bases and V by 5 bases; bases with no gene match: 8. The CDR3 loop is CASSSDRGGITDTQYF. DNA for the CDR3: TGTGCCAGCAGTTCGGACAGGGGGGGAATTACAGATACGCAGTATTTT.

This clonotype appeared a few times. This chain connects TRBV5-1 to TRBJ2-1; perhaps TRBD1 as D (6 bases). The CDR3 covers 16 residues. From germline, CDR1 is SGHRS and CDR2 YFSETQ. The V gene lost 0 bases and the J gene lost 3 bases, with 13 bases spanning the gap. The CDR3 loop reads CASSLVRGGNYNEQFF. CDR3 coding DNA: TGCGCCAGCAGCTTGGTACGAGGGGGTAACTACAATGAGCAGTTCTTC.

J is TRBJ2-2 and V is TRBV28; 12 positions agree with TRBD1. The V and J ends lost 3 bases and 5 bases, in that order; junction bases with no gene match: 7. The CDR3 is made up of 17 amino acids. Germline V lookup: CDR1 MDHEN, CDR2 SYDVKM. For the CDR3, the DNA is TGTGCCAGCAGTTTGGTTCCGGGACAGGGGGCAACCGGGGAGCTGTTTTTT. It is translated as CASSLVPGQGATGELFF.